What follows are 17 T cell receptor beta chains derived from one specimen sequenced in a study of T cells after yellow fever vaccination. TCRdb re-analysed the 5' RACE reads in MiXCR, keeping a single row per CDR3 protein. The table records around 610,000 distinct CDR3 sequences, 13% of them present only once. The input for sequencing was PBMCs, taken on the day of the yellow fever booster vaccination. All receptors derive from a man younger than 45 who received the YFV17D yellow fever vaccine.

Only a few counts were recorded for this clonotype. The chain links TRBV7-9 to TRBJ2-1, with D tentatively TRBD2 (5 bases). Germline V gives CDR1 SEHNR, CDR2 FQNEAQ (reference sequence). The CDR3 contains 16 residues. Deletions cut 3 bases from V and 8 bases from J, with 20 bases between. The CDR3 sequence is CASSFVGMTREHEQFF. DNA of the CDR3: TGTGCCAGCAGCTTTGTGGGGATGACAAGGGAGCATGAGCAGTTCTTC.

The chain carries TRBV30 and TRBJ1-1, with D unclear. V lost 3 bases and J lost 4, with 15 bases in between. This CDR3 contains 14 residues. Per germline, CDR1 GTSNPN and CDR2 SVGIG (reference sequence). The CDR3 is CAWRADLGVTEAFF. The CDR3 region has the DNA TGTGCCTGGAGGGCTGATCTGGGAGTCACTGAAGCTTTCTTT. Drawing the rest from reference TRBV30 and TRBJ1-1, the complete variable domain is SQTIHQWPATLVQPVGSPLSLECTVEGTSNPNLYWYRQAAGRGLQLLFYSVGIGQISSEVPQNLSASRPQDRQFILSSKKLLLSDSGFYLCAWRADLGVTEAFFGQGTRLTVV.

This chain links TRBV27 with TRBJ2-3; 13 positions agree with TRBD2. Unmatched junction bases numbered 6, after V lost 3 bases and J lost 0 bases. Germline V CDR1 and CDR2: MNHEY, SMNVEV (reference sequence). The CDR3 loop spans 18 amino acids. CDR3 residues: CASSLRLAGGPSTDTQYF. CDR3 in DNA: TGTGCCAGCAGTTTGAGACTAGCGGGAGGACCGAGCACAGATACGCAGTATTTT.

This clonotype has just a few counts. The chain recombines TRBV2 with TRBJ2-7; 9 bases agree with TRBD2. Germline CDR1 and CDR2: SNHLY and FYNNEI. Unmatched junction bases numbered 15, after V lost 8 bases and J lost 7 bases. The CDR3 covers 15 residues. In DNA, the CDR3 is TGTGCCAGCGCTGCGAAGACTAGCGGCACAGGGGAGCAGTACTTC. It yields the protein CASAAKTSGTGEQYF.

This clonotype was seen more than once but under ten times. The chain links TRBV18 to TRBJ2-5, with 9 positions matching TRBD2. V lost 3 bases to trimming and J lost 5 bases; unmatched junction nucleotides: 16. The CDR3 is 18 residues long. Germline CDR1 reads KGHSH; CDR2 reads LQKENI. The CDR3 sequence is CASSPPVEREESVETQYF. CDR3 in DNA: TGTGCCAGCTCACCTCCGGTTGAGCGGGAGGAGAGTGTTGAGACCCAGTACTTC.

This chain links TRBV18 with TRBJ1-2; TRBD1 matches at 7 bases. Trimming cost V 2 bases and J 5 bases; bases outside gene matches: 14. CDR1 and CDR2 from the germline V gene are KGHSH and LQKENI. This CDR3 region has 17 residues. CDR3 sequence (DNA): TGTGCCAGCTCACCAACGGGAATGGGACAGCGACCATATGGCTACACCTTC. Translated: CASSPTGMGQRPYGYTF.

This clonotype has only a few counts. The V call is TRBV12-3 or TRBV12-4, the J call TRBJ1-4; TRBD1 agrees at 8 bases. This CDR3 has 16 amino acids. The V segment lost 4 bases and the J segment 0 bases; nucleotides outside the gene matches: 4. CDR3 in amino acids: CASSSQQGATNEKLFF. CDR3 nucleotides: TGTGCCAGCAGTTCTCAACAGGGGGCAACTAATGAAAAACTGTTTTTT.

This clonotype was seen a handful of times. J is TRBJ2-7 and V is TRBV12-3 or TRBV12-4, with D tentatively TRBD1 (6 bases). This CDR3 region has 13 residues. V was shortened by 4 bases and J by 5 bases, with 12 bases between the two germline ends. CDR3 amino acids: CASSYRAQHEQYF. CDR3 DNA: TGTGCCAGCAGTTACAGGGCCCAACACGAGCAGTACTTC.

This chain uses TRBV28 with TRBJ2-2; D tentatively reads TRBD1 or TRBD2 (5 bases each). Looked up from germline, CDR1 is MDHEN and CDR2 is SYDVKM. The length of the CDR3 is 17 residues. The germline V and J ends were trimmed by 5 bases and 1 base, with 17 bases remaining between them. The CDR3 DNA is TGTGCCAGCAGTATCCGTCGGGGCAACCGGAACACCGGGGAGCTGTTTTTT. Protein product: CASSIRRGNRNTGELFF.

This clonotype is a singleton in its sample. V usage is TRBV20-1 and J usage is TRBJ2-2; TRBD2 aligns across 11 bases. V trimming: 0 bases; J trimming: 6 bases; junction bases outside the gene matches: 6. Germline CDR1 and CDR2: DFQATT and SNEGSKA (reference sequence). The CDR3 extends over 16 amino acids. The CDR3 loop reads CSARDELAGDAGELFF. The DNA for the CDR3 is TGCAGTGCTAGAGATGAACTAGCGGGAGATGCCGGGGAGCTGTTTTTT.

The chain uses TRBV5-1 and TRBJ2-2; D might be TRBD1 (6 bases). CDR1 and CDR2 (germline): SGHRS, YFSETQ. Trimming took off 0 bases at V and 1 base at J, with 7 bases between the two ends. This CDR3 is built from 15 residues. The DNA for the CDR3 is TGCGCCAGCAGCTTGGAGGGACAGAACACCGGGGAGCTGTTTTTT. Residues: CASSLEGQNTGELFF.

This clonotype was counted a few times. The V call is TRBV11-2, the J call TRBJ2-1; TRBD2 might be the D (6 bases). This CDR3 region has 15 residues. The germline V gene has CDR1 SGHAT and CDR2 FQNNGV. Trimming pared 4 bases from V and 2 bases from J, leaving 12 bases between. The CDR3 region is CASSSGGGTYNEQFF. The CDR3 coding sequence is TGTGCCAGCAGCTCTGGTGGGGGGACCTACAATGAGCAGTTCTTC.

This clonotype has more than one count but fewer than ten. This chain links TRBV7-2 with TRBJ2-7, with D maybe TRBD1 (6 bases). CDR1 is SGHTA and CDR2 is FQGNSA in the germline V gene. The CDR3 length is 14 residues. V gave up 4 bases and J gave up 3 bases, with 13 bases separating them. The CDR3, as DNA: TGTGCCAGCAGCTCCTGGGGGCAGATCTACGAGCAGTACTTC. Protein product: CASSSWGQIYEQYF. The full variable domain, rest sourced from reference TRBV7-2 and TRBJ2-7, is GAGVSQSPSNKVTEKGKDVELRCDPISGHTALYWYRQSLGQGLEFLIYFQGNSAPDKSGLPSDRFSAERTGGSVSTLTIQRTQQEDSAVYLCASSSWGQIYEQYFGPGTRLTVT.

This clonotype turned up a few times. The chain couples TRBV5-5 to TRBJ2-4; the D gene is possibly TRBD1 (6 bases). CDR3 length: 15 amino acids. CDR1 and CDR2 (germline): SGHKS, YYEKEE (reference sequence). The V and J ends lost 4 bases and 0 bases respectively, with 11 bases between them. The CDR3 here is CASSLPGVAKNIQYF. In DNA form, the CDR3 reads TGTGCCAGCAGCCTCCCAGGGGTAGCCAAAAACATTCAGTACTTC.

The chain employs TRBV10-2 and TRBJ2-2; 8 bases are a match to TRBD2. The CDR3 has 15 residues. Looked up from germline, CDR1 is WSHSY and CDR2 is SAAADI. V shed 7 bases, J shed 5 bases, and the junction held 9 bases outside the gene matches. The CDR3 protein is CASIAGQRGTGELFF. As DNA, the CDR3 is TGCGCCAGCATCGCCGGCCAGCGGGGGACCGGGGAGCTGTTTTTT.

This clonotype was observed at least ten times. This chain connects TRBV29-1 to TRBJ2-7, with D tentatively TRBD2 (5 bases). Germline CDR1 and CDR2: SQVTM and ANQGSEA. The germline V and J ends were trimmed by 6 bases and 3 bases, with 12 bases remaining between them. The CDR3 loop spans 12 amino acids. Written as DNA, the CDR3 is TGCAGCGTCCGACCCGAGGGCTACGAGCAGTACTTC. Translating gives CSVRPEGYEQYF.

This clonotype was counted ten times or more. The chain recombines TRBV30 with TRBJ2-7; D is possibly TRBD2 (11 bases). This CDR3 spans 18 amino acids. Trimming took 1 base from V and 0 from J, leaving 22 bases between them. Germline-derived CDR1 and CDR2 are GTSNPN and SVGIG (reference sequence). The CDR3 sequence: CAWSGRDRGLAVSYEQYF. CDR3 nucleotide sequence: TGTGCCTGGAGTGGACGGGACAGGGGACTAGCGGTCTCCTACGAGCAGTACTTC.